Listed here are 29 T cell receptor beta chains from one sample, sequenced in a study of response to subunit inactivated influenza vaccine. TCRdb re-derived calls from the RT-PCR reads in MiXCR, one entry per CDR3 protein. The table lists around 490,000 distinct CDR3 sequences, approximately 7.1% of them singletons. The sample in question was PBMCs from blood, obtained less than 30 months after vaccination. These receptors were obtained from a man between 50 and 75 years old who received an inactivated influenza vaccine.

This clonotype was seen a few times. V is TRBV7-2 and J is TRBJ2-7; D may be TRBD1 or TRBD2 (5 bases each). The CDR3 covers 14 residues. V was trimmed by 5 bases and J by 5 bases, leaving 16 bases between them. Per germline, CDR1 SGHTA and CDR2 FQGNSA. CDR3 sequence reads: CASSIERGINEQYF. Here the CDR3 DNA reads TGTGCCAGCAGCATAGAGAGGGGTATCAACGAGCAGTACTTC.

The chain has TRBV4-3 and TRBJ2-1; D might be TRBD1 or TRBD2, each matching 5 bases. This CDR3 has 15 residues. The V end was cut by 3 bases, the J end by 7 bases, with 16 bases between. Germline values: CDR1 LGHNA, CDR2 YSLEER. The CDR3 is CASSQGVGGSNEQFF. CDR3 DNA sequence: TGCGCCAGCAGCCAGGGAGTTGGGGGTAGTAATGAGCAGTTCTTC.

This clonotype was seen at least ten times. The gene calls are TRBV12-3 or TRBV12-4 and TRBJ1-1; D is perhaps TRBD1 (5 bases). V shed 3 bases and J shed 3 bases, with 11 bases lying between them. This CDR3 has 14 amino acids. The CDR3 is CASSFQGGDTEAFF. CDR3 nucleotide sequence: TGTGCCAGCAGTTTCCAGGGTGGGGACACTGAAGCTTTCTTT.

This clonotype appeared a few times. The chain uses TRBV6-5 and TRBJ2-2, with D unresolved. The CDR3 length is 12 residues. From germline, CDR1 is MNHEY and CDR2 SVGAGI. Between the trimmed V and J ends, which lost 2 bases and 7 bases, there was a span of 5 bases. Here the CDR3 DNA reads TGTGCCAGCAGTTACGAGTTCGGGGAGCTGTTTTTT. Translated: CASSYEFGELFF.

Only a few counts were recorded for this clonotype. One end of the junction does not line up with germline, which may come from a read error. V is TRBV4-3 and J is TRBJ2-7; 7 bases are a match to TRBD1. The germline CDR1 and CDR2 sequences are LGHNA and YSLEER. The CDR3 is made up of 16 amino acids. For the CDR3, the DNA is TGCGCCAGCAGCCAAGAATCGAGGGGGCTGTCCTCCGAGCAGTACTTC. Translating gives CASSQESRGLSSEQYF.

V gene TRBV12-3 or TRBV12-4 combines with J gene TRBJ1-1, with D possibly matching TRBD1 (5 bases). The CDR3 covers 15 residues. V lost 6 bases and J lost 3, with 17 bases in between. CDR3 loop: CASSELLGGYTEAFF. DNA of the CDR3: TGTGCCAGCAGCGAACTTTTGGGGGGATACACTGAAGCTTTCTTT.

The sample holds many counts of this clonotype. This sequence joins TRBV29-1 and TRBJ2-5; the match to TRBD1 covers 11 bases. The length of the CDR3 is 15 residues. V shed 6 bases and J 1 base; nucleotides not matched to a gene: 7. Germline CDR1 is SQVTM and CDR2 is ANQGSEA. CDR3 sequence: CSVTGQGAFQETQYF. For the CDR3, the DNA is TGCAGCGTAACCGGACAGGGGGCCTTCCAAGAGACCCAGTACTTC.

This clonotype occurred a few times. The rearrangement joins TRBV7-9 to TRBJ1-2; no definite D call. Per germline, CDR1 SEHNR and CDR2 FQNEAQ (reference sequence). The CDR3 runs 14 residues. V lost 0 bases and J 2 bases, leaving 7 bases between the germline ends. For the CDR3, the DNA is TGTGCCAGCAGCTTAGCCGGCCTAAACTATGGCTACACCTTC. Translation: CASSLAGLNYGYTF.

This clonotype has ten or more counts. V and J are TRBV5-1 and TRBJ2-1; 8 nucleotides match TRBD2. V trimming: 3 bases; J trimming: 7 bases; junction bases outside the gene matches: 9. The CDR3 has 15 amino acids. The germline V gene encodes CDR1 SGHRS and CDR2 YFSETQ. This chain's CDR3 is CASSSDIAGWNEQFF. In DNA, the CDR3 is TGCGCCAGCAGCTCGGACATAGCGGGGTGGAATGAGCAGTTCTTC.

This clonotype has just a few counts. V is TRBV27 and J is TRBJ2-2; no reliable D call. The germline V gene has CDR1 MNHEY and CDR2 SMNVEV (reference sequence). V was cut by 6 bases and J by 6 bases, with 14 bases left in between. This CDR3 comprises 14 residues. The CDR3 protein is CASRRPNRAGELFF. In DNA form, the CDR3 reads TGTGCCAGCAGGCGGCCGAACCGGGCCGGGGAGCTGTTTTTT.

This clonotype was detected many times. The chain carries TRBV4-3 and TRBJ2-3; 12 bases agree with TRBD2. With V trimmed by 0 bases and J by 6 bases, 7 bases remained unmatched. There are 17 residues in the CDR3. Germline CDR1 LGHNA, CDR2 YSLEER. The CDR3 sequence: CASSQDPSGGGLDTQYF. The CDR3 DNA is TGCGCCAGCAGCCAAGATCCTAGCGGGGGGGGTTTGGATACGCAGTATTTT.

The V and J genes are TRBV20-1 and TRBJ2-4; 8 nucleotides agree with TRBD1. Germline lookup yields CDR1 DFQATT and CDR2 SNEGSKA (reference sequence). V lost 0 bases, J lost 1 base, and 14 bases stayed unmatched. The CDR3 has 19 residues. CDR3 loop: CSARDYVHRQGQAKNIQYF. CDR3 nucleotide sequence: TGCAGTGCTAGAGATTACGTACACCGACAGGGGCAGGCCAAAAACATTCAGTACTTC.

This clonotype showed up many times. V and J are TRBV5-1 and TRBJ2-7; 8 nucleotides match TRBD1. CDR1 and CDR2 (germline): SGHRS, YFSETQ. The length of the CDR3 is 13 residues. The junction had 6 bases not matched to a gene; V was cut back by 4 bases and J by 6 bases. The CDR3 nucleotides read TGCGCCAGCAGCCAATCCGACAGGGGCGAGCAGTACTTC. Encoded protein: CASSQSDRGEQYF.

This clonotype was counted many times. This chain uses TRBV12-3 or TRBV12-4 with TRBJ2-1; D may be TRBD2 (5 bases). The V end lost 0 bases, the J end lost 2 bases, and 5 bases lay between the germline ends. The CDR3 covers 14 residues. In DNA, the CDR3 is TGTGCCAGCAGTTTAGCACTAGCCTACAATGAGCAGTTCTTC. Its translation: CASSLALAYNEQFF.

This clonotype was seen more than once but under ten times. The chain joins TRBV19 to TRBJ2-3, with 9 bases fitting TRBD2. Germline values: CDR1 LNHDA, CDR2 SQIVND (reference sequence). There are 20 residues in the CDR3. J was trimmed by 2 bases and V by 3 bases; bases with no gene match: 18. In nucleotides, the CDR3 is TGTGCCAGTAGTATCTTAAAGGTTGGCCTAGCGGGAAGCTACACAGATACGCAGTATTTT. It yields the protein CASSILKVGLAGSYTDTQYF. Full variable domain (rest looked up from reference TRBV19 and TRBJ2-3): DGGITQSPKYLFRKEGQNVTLSCEQNLNHDAMYWYRQDPGQGLRLIYYSQIVNDFQKGDIAEGYSVSREKKESFPLTVTSAQKNPTAFYLCASSILKVGLAGSYTDTQYFGPGTRLTVL.

Note on this clonotype: This may be a read error, as it is one base from a much larger clone. The CDR3 here is CASSPSAGTSSLSQDTQYF. As DNA, the CDR3 is TGTGCCAGCAGCCCCTCTGCCGGGACTAGCAGCTTATCCCAAGATACGCAGTATTTT. This chain links TRBV6-2 or TRBV6-3 with TRBJ2-3; 9 bases are a match to TRBD2. In germline, CDR1 is MNHEY, CDR2 SVGEGT. Trimming at V came to 6 bases and at J to 5 bases, leaving 21 bases not matched to a gene. This CDR3 is 19 amino acids long.

V gene TRBV5-1 combines with J gene TRBJ2-5; 12 bases agree with TRBD2. V was pared by 3 bases and J by 1 base, with 1 base of the junction left unmatched. Germline-derived CDR1 and CDR2 are SGHRS and YFSETQ. CDR3 length: 15 residues. The CDR3 sequence is CASSWTSGAQETQYF. The CDR3 DNA is TGCGCCAGCAGCTGGACTAGCGGGGCCCAAGAGACCCAGTACTTC. Complete variable domain (other parts from reference TRBV5-1 and TRBJ2-5): KAGVTQTPRYLIKTRGQQVTLSCSPISGHRSVSWYQQTPGQGLQFLFEYFSETQRNKGNFPGRFSGRQFSNSRSEMNVSTLELGDSALYLCASSWTSGAQETQYFGPGTRLLVL.

This clonotype appeared a few times. V is TRBV6-2 or TRBV6-3 and J is TRBJ2-3, with 11 bases lining up with TRBD2. The length of the CDR3 is 15 residues. Trimming at V came to 2 bases and at J to 9 bases, leaving 7 bases not matched to a gene. Germline loops: CDR1 MNHEY, CDR2 SVGEGT. CDR3: CASSYRIAGGRTQYF. The CDR3 nucleotides read TGTGCCAGCAGTTACCGGATAGCGGGGGGGCGAACGCAGTATTTT.

The chain combines TRBV4-1 with TRBJ2-1; D might be TRBD2 (5 bases). Germline V gene data show CDR1 as MGHRA and CDR2 as YSYEKL. V lost 5 bases and J lost 10, with 18 bases in between. The CDR3 length is 14 residues. CDR3 coding DNA: TGCGCCAGCAGCGTCGTCGGGCTAGCTGGCGAGCAGTTCTTC. It codes for CASSVVGLAGEQFF.

This clonotype has just a few counts. V is TRBV25-1 and J is TRBJ2-5, with 13 bases aligning to TRBD2. CDR1 and CDR2 from the germline V gene are MGHDK and SYGVNS. Trimming removed 5 bases from V and 4 bases from J; junction bases left unmatched: 7. This CDR3 is 16 amino acids long. The CDR3 protein is CASSLLAGGRGETQYF. The CDR3 DNA reads TGTGCCAGCAGTCTACTAGCGGGGGGGCGGGGAGAGACCCAGTACTTC.

This clonotype was counted between two and nine times. CDR3 sequence: CSATIYRTGDNEQFF. As DNA, the CDR3 is TGCAGTGCTACAATATACCGGACAGGGGACAATGAGCAGTTCTTC. V usage is TRBV20-1 and J usage is TRBJ2-1; TRBD1 agrees at 9 bases. Trimming removed 4 bases from V and 5 bases from J; junction bases left unmatched: 9. This CDR3 has 15 amino acids. Germline V CDR1 and CDR2: DFQATT, SNEGSKA (reference sequence).

The DNA of the CDR3 is TGTGCCAGCAGTGTACAGGGGAAAGGCACCGGGGAGCTGTTTTTT. As protein: CASSVQGKGTGELFF. The V and J genes are TRBV6-1 and TRBJ2-2, with 7 positions matching TRBD1. J was trimmed by 4 bases and V by 4 bases; bases with no gene match: 6. From germline, CDR1 is MNHNS and CDR2 SASEGT. This CDR3 comprises 15 residues.

Only a few counts were recorded for this clonotype. This chain joins TRBV24-1 and TRBJ2-3; 10 nucleotides align to TRBD2. From germline, CDR1 is KGHDR and CDR2 SFDVKD. V lost 5 bases to trimming and J lost 3 bases; unmatched junction nucleotides: 7. The CDR3 runs 16 residues. CDR3 region: CATSGRTSGITDTQYF. The CDR3 DNA is TGTGCCACCAGTGGCCGCACTAGCGGGATAACAGATACGCAGTATTTT.

This sequence joins TRBV12-3 or TRBV12-4 and TRBJ1-5; 9 bases are shared with TRBD1. Trimming cost V 6 bases and J 3 bases; bases outside gene matches: 6. The CDR3 runs to 15 residues. The CDR3 sequence: CASSLTGGFNQPQHF. In DNA, the CDR3 is TGTGCCAGCAGCCTGACAGGGGGTTTCAATCAGCCCCAGCATTTT.

The chain is built from TRBV5-4 and TRBJ1-1; 11 nucleotides line up with TRBD1. V was pared by 0 bases and J by 1 base, with 11 bases of the junction left unmatched. The CDR3 is 19 residues long. CDR1 and CDR2 from the germline V gene are SGHNT and YYREEE (reference sequence). The CDR3 bases are TGTGCCAGCAGCTTGGGGTTAAGGTGGACAGGGGGCCAGAACACTGAAGCTTTCTTT. Encoded protein: CASSLGLRWTGGQNTEAFF.

The chain carries TRBV20-1 and TRBJ2-5; 9 nucleotides match TRBD2. Unmatched junction bases numbered 5, after V lost 3 bases and J lost 0 bases. This CDR3 is 15 amino acids long. In germline, CDR1 is DFQATT, CDR2 SNEGSKA (reference sequence). The chain's CDR3 is CSARVTSGYQETQYF. Here the CDR3 DNA reads TGCAGTGCTAGGGTAACTAGCGGGTACCAAGAGACCCAGTACTTC.

This clonotype was found a few times. This chain links TRBV7-9 with TRBJ2-5, with D uncertain. The V end lost 8 bases, the J end lost 1 base, and 11 bases lay between the germline ends. Per the germline V gene, CDR1 is SEHNR and CDR2 is FQNEAQ (reference sequence). CDR3 size: 13 residues. CDR3 amino acids: CASCWASQETQYF. For the CDR3, the DNA is TGTGCCAGCTGCTGGGCCAGCCAAGAGACCCAGTACTTC.

This clonotype has just a few counts. The V gene is TRBV6-5, the J gene TRBJ1-4; D not certain. The CDR3 spans 14 residues. Trimming cost V 6 bases and J 4 bases, with 12 bases left between them. In germline, CDR1 is MNHEY, CDR2 SVGAGI. CDR3 sequence reads: CASRFSTGNEKLFF. The CDR3 region has the DNA TGTGCCAGCAGGTTCTCCACCGGTAATGAAAAACTGTTTTTT.

There are a few counts of this clonotype. The genes are TRBV7-8 and TRBJ2-1; D may be TRBD2 (5 bases). The CDR3 totals 13 residues. From germline, CDR1 is SGHVS and CDR2 FQNEAQ. The ends were cut back, 2 bases at V and 9 bases at J, with 11 bases in the middle. The CDR3 DNA follows: TGTGCCAGCAGCTTATCGGCTCGGGGTGAGCAGTTCTTC. It is translated as CASSLSARGEQFF.